A selection of T cell receptor beta chains follows, all from one sample in a study of CD8+ T cells in alopecia areata. Clones were read by immunoSEQ multiplex PCR, and TCRdb kept only the in-frame ones, dropping some. Of 150,000 or so clones detected, roughly 50% appear once; the ten largest clones hold approximately 6.8%. Sequenced material: CD4+ T cells sorted from blood. The receptor source for this set is a human donor with alopecia areata. The CDR3 runs from the conserved cysteine through the conserved F or W. A D gene is named only where the DNA matches it firmly. A row's size may be missing; if present it is once, few, many or a size class.

V gene	CDR3 length	clone size	J gene	D gene	CDR3 DNA	CDR3 protein
TRBV28	13	once	TRBJ1-1	NA	TGTGCCAGCAACCGGGGGCCCGTCCCAGAAGCTTTCTTT	CASNRGPVPEAFF
TRBV4-1	14	NA	TRBJ2-1	NA	TGCGCCAGCAGCTTGGGGTCGGAGAAGCGGGAGCAGTTCTTC	CASSLGSEKREQFF
TRBV30	12	NA	TRBJ1-1	NA	TGTGCCTGGAATCGCATCGGGACTGAAGCTTTCTTT	CAWNRIGTEAFF
TRBV6-5	13	few	TRBJ2-1	NA	TGTGCCAGCACAGCACGGGGAGACAATGAGCAGTTCTTC	CASTARGDNEQFF
TRBV9	14	NA	TRBJ1-5	TRBD1	TGTGCCAGCAGCGCCGGACAGGGGACGGAGCCCCAGCATTTT	CASSAGQGTEPQHF
TRBV7-9	13	few	TRBJ2-1	TRBD1	TGTGCCAGTTCACAGGGGGCGCCCAATGAGCAGTTCTTC	CASSQGAPNEQFF
TRBV18	13	NA	TRBJ2-5	NA	TGTGCCAGCTCACCCCTTTTACAAGAGACCCAGTACTTC	CASSPLLQETQYF
TRBV27	14	NA	TRBJ1-1	NA	TGTGCCAGCAGGGCGGCGGGAAACCTGGGTGAAGCTTTCTTT	CASRAAGNLGEAFF
TRBV7-9	11	NA	TRBJ2-1	NA	TGTGCCAGCACACGATACAATGAGCAGTTCTTC	CASTRYNEQFF
TRBV29-1	13	few	TRBJ2-5	NA	TGCAGCGTTGAGCCGACTAGGGGTGAGACCCAGTACTTC	CSVEPTRGETQYF
TRBV19	15	NA	TRBJ2-5	NA	TGTGCCAGTAGTTTGACGGGTACCCCCCAAGAGACCCAGTACTTC	CASSLTGTPQETQYF
TRBV14	15	NA	TRBJ2-5	NA	TGTGCCAGCAGCCCAGGGGACGCCCTGCAAGAGACCCAGTACTTC	CASSPGDALQETQYF
TRBV28	12	once	TRBJ1-2	NA	TGTGCCAGCAGCGGGGCCGTCTATGGCTACACCTTC	CASSGAVYGYTF
TRBV6-5	15	NA	TRBJ2-3	TRBD2	TGTGCCAGCAGTTACTCGATGGGAGGGAGAGATACGCAGTATTTT	CASSYSMGGRDTQYF
TRBV30	12	NA	TRBJ1-2	NA	TGTGCCTGGAGTGTTTCCGTCGATAGCTACACCTTC	CAWSVSVDSYTF
TRBV28	14	NA	TRBJ2-3	NA	TGTGCCAGCCACGTGGCGGGGAGCACAGATACGCAGTATTTT	CASHVAGSTDTQYF
TRBV28	11	NA	TRBJ1-2	NA	TGTGCCAGCAGAGGAGGTCAAGGCTACACCTTC	CASRGGQGYTF
TRBV2	15	few	TRBJ2-1	NA	TGTGCCCTAAAACGGGGAGCGGGCTCCTACAATGAGCAGTTCTTC	CALKRGAGSYNEQFF
TRBV5-1	14	NA	TRBJ2-5	NA	TGCGCCAGCAGCGGAACAATAGTTAAAGAGACCCAGTACTTC	CASSGTIVKETQYF
TRBV6-1	12	NA	TRBJ2-3	NA	TGTGCCAGCAAGGGAACAACAGATACGCAGTATTTT	CASKGTTDTQYF
TRBV6-1	15	NA	TRBJ1-2	NA	TGTGCCAGCAGTGAGTTGAAAGACCTCCTCTATGGCTACACCTTC	CASSELKDLLYGYTF
TRBV29-1	12	few	TRBJ1-1	NA	TGCAGCGTTAGGACAGCGGGGGGTGACGCTTTCTTT	CSVRTAGGDAFF